The TCR beta chain under discussion was sequenced for a study of cytomegalovirus exposure and HLA in healthy donors. With 3 bases clipped from V and 5 bases from J, the junction kept 5 bases outside the gene matches. Germline V gene lookup returns CDR1 MNHNS and CDR2 SASEGT. The CDR3 sequence is 16 residues long. This clone was recorded a few times. The primer mix had 60 Vbeta and 13 Jbeta primers. The repertoire was sequenced with immunoSEQ multiplex PCR; TCRdb's copy has only in-frame clones and lacks some. This sample has 95,000 to 120,000 clones; around 73% occur once, and the top ten carry roughly 5.9%.

Sequenced input: PBMCs. The chain recombines TRBV6-1 with TRBJ2-5, with 14 bases lining up with TRBD2. The sequence was collected from a woman younger than 45 in good health and CMV-seropositive. The CDR3 region is CASSETSGGAWETQYF. The CDR3 DNA follows: TGTGCCAGCAGTGAGACTAGCGGGGGGGCTTGGGAGACCCAGTACTTC.